This record concerns one TCR beta chain sequence. Its antigen is not identified. Sequencing was performed with immunoSEQ multiplex PCR; in TCRdb, only in-frame clones are kept and a portion is missing. Of 30,000 to 45,000 clones in the sample, 87% were seen once. The data are from a study of OX40 agonist ivuxolimab in advanced cancers. Study overall: Patients achieving partial responses numbered three: one hepatocellular carcinoma case and two cutaneous melanoma cases. Whole-study findings and limits: There were, on average, more expanded clones in CD8+ T cells than in CD4+.

CDR1 is MRHNA, CDR2 SNTAGT, per germline. This CDR3 has 13 amino acids. V lost 5 bases, J lost 3 bases, and 7 bases lay in between. The receptor's source is an adult with an advanced solid tumor such as melanoma, head and neck, liver or kidney cancer. The material was CD4+ or CD8+ T cells sorted from blood, obtained in a trial of the OX40 agonist ivuxolimab. The rearrangement joins TRBV6-4 to TRBJ2-2; weak D call: TRBD1 (6 bases). CDR3 sequence reads: CASSPGDTGELFF. The CDR3, as DNA: TGTGCCAGCAGTCCAGGGGACACCGGGGAGCTGTTTTTT.